Sequencing of this T cell receptor beta chain was carried out in a study of CD8+ T cells in alopecia areata. Extracted RNA was reverse transcribed, and the resulting cDNA served as sequencing template. Clones were sequenced by immunoSEQ multiplex PCR, and TCRdb holds only the in-frame ones, with some missing. The data contain about 280,000 clones, roughly 64% of them singletons. Overall study results and limits: Expanded CD8+ clones among the top 100, as well as scalp clonality, were significantly decreased by tofacitinib.

Trimming removed 5 bases at V and 5 bases at J, with 6 bases between. The CDR3 is made up of 11 amino acids. The germline gives CDR1 SEHNR, CDR2 FQNEAQ (reference sequence). Of note for this clone: The antigen remains undetermined. In the same sample, other DNA sequences code for this CDR3.

Treatment of the sample: oral pan-JAK inhibitor, 5-10 mg twice daily. Peripheral blood, together with lesional scalp punch biopsies, was collected from alopecia areata patients. Material: CD4+ T cells sorted from blood, obtained at week 24, from a patient treated with tofacitinib. This clonotype was sampled from a human donor with alopecia areata. The chain uses TRBV7-9 and TRBJ2-5; D gene ambiguous. This chain's CDR3 is CASSPRETQYF. DNA of the CDR3: TGTGCCAGCAGCCCCAGGGAGACCCAGTACTTC.